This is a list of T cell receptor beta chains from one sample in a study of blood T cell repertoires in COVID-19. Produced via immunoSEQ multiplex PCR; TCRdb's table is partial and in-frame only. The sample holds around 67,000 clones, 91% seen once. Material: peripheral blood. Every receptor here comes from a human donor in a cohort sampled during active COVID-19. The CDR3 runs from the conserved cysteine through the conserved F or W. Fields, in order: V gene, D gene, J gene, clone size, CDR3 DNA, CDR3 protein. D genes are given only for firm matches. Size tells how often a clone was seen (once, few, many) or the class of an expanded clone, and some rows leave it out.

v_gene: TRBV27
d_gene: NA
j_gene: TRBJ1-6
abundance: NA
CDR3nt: TGTGCCAGCAGACCCGGGGGACCCACCTATAATTCACCCCTCCACTTT
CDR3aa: CASRPGGPTYNSPLHF

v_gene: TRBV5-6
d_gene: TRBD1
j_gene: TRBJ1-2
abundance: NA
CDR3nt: TGTGCCAGCAGCTTGGGAGCGGGACAGGGTTTCGGCTACACCTTC
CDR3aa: CASSLGAGQGFGYTF

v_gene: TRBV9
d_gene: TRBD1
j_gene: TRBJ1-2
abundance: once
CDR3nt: TGTGCCAGCAGCGTTGGTACAGGGGACTATGGCTACACCTTC
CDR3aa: CASSVGTGDYGYTF

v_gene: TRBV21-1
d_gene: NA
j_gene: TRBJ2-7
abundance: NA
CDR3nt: TGTGCCAGCAGCGCGCTATGGACAGGGAGAGCCTACGAGCAGTACTTC
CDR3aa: CASSALWTGRAYEQYF

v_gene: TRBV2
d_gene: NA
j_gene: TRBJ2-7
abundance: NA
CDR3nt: TGTGCCAGCAGTGAAAACCCTCGACACTACGAGCAGTACTTC
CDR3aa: CASSENPRHYEQYF

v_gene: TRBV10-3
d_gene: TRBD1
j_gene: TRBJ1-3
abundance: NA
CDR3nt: TGTGCCATCAGTGAGGGGACAGGGGGCACTGGAAACACCATATATTTT
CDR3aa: CAISEGTGGTGNTIYF

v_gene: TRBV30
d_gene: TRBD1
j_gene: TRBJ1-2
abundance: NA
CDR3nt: TGTGCCTGGAGCGCCGGGACAGGGCTGTATTACTATGGCTACACCTTC
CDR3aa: CAWSAGTGLYYYGYTF

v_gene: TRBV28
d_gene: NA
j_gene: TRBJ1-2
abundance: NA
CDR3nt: TGTGCCAGCAGTTATTCCCACCCAAGGACAGAAAAATGGTATGGCTACACCTTC
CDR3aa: CASSYSHPRTEKWYGYTF

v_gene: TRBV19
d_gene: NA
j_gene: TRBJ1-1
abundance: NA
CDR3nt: TGTGCCAGTAGTATAGGCCAGGGAAACGCTGAAGCTTTCTTT
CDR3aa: CASSIGQGNAEAFF

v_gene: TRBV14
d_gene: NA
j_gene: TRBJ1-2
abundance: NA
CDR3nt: TGTGCCAGCAGCCAAGTACCGGGGAACTACACCTTC
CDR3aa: CASSQVPGNYTF

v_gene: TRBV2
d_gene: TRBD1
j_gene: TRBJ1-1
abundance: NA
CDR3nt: TGTGCCAGCAGTACAGGGGGGCTGGCTGAAGCTTTCTTT
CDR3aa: CASSTGGLAEAFF

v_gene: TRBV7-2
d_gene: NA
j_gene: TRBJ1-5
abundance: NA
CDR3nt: TGTGCCAGCAGCTTACAGGGCGGGCCCCAGCATTTT
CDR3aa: CASSLQGGPQHF

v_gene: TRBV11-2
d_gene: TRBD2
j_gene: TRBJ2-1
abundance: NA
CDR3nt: TGTGCCAGCAGCTCCCGGACTAGCGGGGCATCCTACAATGAGCAGTTCTTC
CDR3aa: CASSSRTSGASYNEQFF

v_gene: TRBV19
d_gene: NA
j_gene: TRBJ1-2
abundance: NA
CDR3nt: TGTGCCAGTTCCCAGGACTCGGACTATGGCTACACCTTC
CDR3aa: CASSQDSDYGYTF

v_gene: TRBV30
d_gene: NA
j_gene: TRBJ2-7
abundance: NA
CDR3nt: TGTGCCTGGACCCAACGGGGGAACCCGGGACTCTCCTACGAGCAGTACTTC
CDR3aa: CAWTQRGNPGLSYEQYF

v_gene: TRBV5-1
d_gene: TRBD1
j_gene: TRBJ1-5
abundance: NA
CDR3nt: TGCGCCAGCAGCTTGGGGACAGGGGACGTAGATCCCCAGCATTTT
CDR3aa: CASSLGTGDVDPQHF